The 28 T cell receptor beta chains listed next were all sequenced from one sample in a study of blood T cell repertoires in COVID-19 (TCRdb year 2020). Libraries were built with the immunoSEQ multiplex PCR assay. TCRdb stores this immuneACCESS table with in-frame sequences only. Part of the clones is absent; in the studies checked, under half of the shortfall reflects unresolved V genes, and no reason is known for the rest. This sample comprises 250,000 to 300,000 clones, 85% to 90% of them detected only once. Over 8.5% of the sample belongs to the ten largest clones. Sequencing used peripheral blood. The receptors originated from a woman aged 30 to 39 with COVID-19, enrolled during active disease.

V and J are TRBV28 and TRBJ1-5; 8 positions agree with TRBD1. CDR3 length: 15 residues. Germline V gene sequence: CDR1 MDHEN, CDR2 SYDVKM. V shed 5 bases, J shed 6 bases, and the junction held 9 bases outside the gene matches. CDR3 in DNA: TGTGCCAGCAGTAAAGACAGGGGAGGGGGTCAGCCCCAGCATTTT. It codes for CASSKDRGGGQPQHF.

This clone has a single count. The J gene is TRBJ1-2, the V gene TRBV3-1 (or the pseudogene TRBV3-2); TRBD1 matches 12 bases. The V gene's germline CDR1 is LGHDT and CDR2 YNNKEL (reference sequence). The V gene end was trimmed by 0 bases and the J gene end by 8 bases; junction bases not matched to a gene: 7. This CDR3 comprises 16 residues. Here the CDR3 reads CASSQDLGTGGAGYTF. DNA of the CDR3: TGTGCCAGCAGCCAAGATCTTGGGACAGGGGGCGCGGGCTACACCTTC.

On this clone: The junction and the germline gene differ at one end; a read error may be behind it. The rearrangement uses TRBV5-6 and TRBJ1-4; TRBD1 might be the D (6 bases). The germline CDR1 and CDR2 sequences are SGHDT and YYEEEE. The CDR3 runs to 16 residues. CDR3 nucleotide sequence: TGTGCCAGCAGCTTGGATTCGCAGGGGCTGAATGAGAAACTGTTTTTT. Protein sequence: CASSLDSQGLNEKLFF.

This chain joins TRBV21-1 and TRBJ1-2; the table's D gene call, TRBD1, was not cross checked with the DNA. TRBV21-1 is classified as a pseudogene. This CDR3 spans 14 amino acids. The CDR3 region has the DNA TGTGCCAGCAGCAAAGGTGTCAGTCCCTTCTGCTACACCTTC. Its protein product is CASSKGVSPFCYTF.

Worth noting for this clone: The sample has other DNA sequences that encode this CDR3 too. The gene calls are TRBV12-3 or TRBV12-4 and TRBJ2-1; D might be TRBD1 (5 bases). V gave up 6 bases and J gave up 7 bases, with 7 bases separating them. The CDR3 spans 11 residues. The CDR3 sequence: CASSPGNEQFF. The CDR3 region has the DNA TGTGCCAGCAGCCCAGGGAATGAGCAGTTCTTC.

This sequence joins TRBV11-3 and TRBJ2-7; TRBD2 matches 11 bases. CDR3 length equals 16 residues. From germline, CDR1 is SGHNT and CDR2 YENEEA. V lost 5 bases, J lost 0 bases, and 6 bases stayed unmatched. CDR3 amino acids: CASSAPSGGSSYEQYF. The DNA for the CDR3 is TGTGCCAGCAGCGCCCCTAGCGGGGGGTCCTCCTACGAGCAGTACTTC.

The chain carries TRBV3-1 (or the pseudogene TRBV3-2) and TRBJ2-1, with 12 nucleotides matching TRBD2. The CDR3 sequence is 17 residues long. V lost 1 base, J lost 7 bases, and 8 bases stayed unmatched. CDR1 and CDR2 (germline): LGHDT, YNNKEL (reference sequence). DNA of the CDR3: TGTGCCAGCAGCCAAGGTACGACTAGCGGGGGTGTAAATGAGCAGTTCTTC. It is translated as CASSQGTTSGGVNEQFF.

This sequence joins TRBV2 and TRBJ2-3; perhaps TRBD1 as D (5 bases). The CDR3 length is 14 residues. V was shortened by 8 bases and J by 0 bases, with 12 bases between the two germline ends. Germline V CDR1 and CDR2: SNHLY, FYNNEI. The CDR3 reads CASLRQSSTDTQYF. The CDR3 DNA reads TGTGCCAGCCTGCGACAGTCTAGCACAGATACGCAGTATTTT.

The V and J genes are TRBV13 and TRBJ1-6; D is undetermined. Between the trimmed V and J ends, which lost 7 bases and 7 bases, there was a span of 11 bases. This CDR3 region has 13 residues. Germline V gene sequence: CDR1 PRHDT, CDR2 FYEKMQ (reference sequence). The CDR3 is CASTSGWNSPLHF. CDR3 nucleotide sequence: TGTGCCAGCACGAGCGGATGGAATTCACCCCTCCACTTT.

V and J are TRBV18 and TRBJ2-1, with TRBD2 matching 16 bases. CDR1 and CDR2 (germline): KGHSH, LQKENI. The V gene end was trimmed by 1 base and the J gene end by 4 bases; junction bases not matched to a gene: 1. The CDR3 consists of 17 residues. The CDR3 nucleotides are TGTGCCAGCTCACCACGGGGACTAGCGGGGGGGTACAATGAGCAGTTCTTC. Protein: CASSPRGLAGGYNEQFF.

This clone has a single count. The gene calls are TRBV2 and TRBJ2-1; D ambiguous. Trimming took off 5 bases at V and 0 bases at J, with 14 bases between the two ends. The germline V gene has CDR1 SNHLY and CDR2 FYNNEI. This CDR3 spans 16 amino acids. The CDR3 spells CASSPLVLSSYNEQFF. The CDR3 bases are TGTGCCAGCAGTCCCCTAGTGCTTAGCTCCTACAATGAGCAGTTCTTC.

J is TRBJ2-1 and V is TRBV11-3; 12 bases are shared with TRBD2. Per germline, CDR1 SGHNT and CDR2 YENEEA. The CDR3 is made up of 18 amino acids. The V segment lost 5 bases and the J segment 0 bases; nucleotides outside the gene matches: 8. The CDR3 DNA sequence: TGTGCCAGCAGCCTAGCGGGGGGGGTTGATAGCTCCTACAATGAGCAGTTCTTC. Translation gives CASSLAGGVDSSYNEQFF.

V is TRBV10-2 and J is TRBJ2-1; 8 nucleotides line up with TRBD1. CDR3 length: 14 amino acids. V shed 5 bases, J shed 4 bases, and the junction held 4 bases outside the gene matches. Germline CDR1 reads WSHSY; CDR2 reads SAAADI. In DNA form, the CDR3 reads TGCGCCAGCAGTACCCAGGGGGCTTACAATGAGCAGTTCTTC. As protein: CASSTQGAYNEQFF.

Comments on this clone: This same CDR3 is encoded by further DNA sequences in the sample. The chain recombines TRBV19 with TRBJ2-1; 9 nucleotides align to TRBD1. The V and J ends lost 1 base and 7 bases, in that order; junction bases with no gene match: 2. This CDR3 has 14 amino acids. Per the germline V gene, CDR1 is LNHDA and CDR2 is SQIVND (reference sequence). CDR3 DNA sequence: TGTGCCAGTAGTATAGGGACAGGGGTTAATGAGCAGTTCTTC. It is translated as CASSIGTGVNEQFF. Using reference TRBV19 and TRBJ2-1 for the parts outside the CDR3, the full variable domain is DGGITQSPKYLFRKEGQNVTLSCEQNLNHDAMYWYRQDPGQGLRLIYYSQIVNDFQKGDIAEGYSVSREKKESFPLTVTSAQKNPTAFYLCASSIGTGVNEQFFGPGTRLTVL.

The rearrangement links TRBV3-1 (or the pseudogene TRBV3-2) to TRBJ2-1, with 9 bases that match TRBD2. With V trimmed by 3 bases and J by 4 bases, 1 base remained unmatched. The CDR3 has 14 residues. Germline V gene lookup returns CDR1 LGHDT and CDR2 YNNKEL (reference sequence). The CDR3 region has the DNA TGTGCCAGCAGCCAGGGACTAGCATACAATGAGCAGTTCTTC. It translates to CASSQGLAYNEQFF.

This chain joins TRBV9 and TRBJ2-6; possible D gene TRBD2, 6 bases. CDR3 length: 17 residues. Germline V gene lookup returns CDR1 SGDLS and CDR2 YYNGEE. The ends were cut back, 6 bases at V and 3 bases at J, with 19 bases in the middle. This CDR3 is CASNMGGSVFGANVLTF. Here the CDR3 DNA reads TGTGCCAGCAATATGGGGGGATCTGTATTTGGGGCCAACGTCCTGACTTTC.

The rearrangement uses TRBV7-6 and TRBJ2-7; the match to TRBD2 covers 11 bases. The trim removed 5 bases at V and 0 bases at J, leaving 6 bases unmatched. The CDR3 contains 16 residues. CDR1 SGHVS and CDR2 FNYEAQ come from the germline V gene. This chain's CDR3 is CASSLGLAGTSYEQYF. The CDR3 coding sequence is TGTGCCAGCAGCCTCGGACTAGCGGGTACCTCCTACGAGCAGTACTTC. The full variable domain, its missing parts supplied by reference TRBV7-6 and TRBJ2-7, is GAGVSQSPRYKVTKRGQDVALRCDPISGHVSLYWYRQALGQGPEFLTYFNYEAQQDKSGLPNDRFSAERPEGSISTLTIQRTEQRDSAMYRCASSLGLAGTSYEQYFGPGTRLTVT.

The CDR3 nucleotides read TGTGCCAGCAGCGGGGGGGTCGAAGCCGGGGAGCTGTTTTTT. As protein: CASSGGVEAGELFF. V is TRBV11-3 and J is TRBJ2-2; 7 nucleotides line up with TRBD2. The CDR3 is 14 amino acids. Germline assignment: CDR1 SGHNT and CDR2 YENEEA. V was clipped by 5 bases and J by 6 bases; unmatched bases: 6.

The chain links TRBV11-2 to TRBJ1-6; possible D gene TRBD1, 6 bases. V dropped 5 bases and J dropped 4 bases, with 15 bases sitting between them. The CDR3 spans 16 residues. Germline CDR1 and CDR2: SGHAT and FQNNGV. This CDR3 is CASSIQGGLYNSPLHF. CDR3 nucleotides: TGTGCCAGCAGCATACAGGGAGGGTTGTATAATTCACCCCTCCACTTT.

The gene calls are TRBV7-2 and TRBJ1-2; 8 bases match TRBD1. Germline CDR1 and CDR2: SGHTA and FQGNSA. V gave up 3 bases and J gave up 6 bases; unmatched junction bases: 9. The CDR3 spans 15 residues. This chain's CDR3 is CASSLDSGTGHGYTF. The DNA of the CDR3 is TGTGCCAGCAGCTTGGACTCCGGGACAGGTCATGGCTACACCTTC.

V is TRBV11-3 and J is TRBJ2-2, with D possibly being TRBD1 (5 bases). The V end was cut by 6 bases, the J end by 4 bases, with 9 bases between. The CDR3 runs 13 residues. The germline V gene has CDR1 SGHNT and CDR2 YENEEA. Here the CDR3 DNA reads TGTGCCAGCAGGGGGCTGACCACCGGGGAGCTGTTTTTT. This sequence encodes CASRGLTTGELFF.

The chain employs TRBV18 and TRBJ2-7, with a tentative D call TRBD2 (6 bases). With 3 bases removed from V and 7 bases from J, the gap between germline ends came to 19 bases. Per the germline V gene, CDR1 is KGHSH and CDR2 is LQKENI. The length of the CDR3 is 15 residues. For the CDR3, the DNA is TGTGCCAGCTCACCCAGCAAGCGGGCTTCGGGGGAGCAGTACTTC. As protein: CASSPSKRASGEQYF.

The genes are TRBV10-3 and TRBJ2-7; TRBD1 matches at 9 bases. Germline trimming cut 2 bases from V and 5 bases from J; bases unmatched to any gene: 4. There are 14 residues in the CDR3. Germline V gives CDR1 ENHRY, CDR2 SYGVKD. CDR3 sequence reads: CAISEPGQGNEQYF. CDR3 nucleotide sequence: TGTGCCATCAGTGAGCCGGGACAGGGTAACGAGCAGTACTTC.

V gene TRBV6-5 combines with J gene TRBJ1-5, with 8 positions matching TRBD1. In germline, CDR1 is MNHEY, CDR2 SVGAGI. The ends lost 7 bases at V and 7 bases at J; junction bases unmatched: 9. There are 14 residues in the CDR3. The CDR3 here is CASKENRGMQPQHF. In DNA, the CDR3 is TGTGCCAGCAAGGAGAACAGGGGGATGCAGCCCCAGCATTTT.

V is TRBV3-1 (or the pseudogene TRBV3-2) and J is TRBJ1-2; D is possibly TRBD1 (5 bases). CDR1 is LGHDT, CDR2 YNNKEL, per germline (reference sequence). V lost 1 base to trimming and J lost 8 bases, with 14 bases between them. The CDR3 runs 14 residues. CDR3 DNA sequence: TGTGCCAGCAGCCAAGGCTGGGGGGTAAGCGGCTACACCTTC. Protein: CASSQGWGVSGYTF.

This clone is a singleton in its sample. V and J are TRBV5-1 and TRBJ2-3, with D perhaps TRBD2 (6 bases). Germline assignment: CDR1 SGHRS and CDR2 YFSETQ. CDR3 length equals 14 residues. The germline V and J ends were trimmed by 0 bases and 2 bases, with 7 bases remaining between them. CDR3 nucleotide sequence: TGCGCCAGCAGCTTGGGGACTACCACAGATACGCAGTATTTT. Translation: CASSLGTTTDTQYF.

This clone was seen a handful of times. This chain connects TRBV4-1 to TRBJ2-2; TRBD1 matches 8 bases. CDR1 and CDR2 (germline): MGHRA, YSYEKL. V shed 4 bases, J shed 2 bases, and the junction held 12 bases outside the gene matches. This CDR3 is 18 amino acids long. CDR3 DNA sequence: TGCGCCAGCAGCCGAGTTCTTCCGGGGACAGGCAACACCGGGGAGCTGTTTTTT. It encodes CASSRVLPGTGNTGELFF.

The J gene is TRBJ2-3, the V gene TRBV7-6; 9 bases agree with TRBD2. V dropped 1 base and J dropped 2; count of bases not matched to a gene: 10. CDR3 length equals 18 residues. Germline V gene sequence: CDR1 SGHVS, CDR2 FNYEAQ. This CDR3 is CASSLEVGLAGTTDTQYF. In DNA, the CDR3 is TGTGCCAGCAGCTTAGAGGTGGGGCTAGCGGGAACCACAGATACGCAGTATTTT.